The 30 T cell receptor beta chains below come from one sample, sequenced in a study of T-cell reconstitution after alpha-beta-depleted transplantation in children. Unique molecular identifiers featured in how the TCRbeta library was prepared. TCRdb analysed the PCR reads with MiXCR anew, one entry per CDR3 protein. The sample lists nearly 550,000 distinct CDR3 sequences, approximately 20% seen once, with 3.3% in the top ten. The sample here was PBMCs from the stem cell graft donor, taken from the stem cell graft. These TCRs come from a human donor who donated a stem cell graft to a child with acute lymphoblastic leukemia.

The rearrangement joins TRBV7-3 to TRBJ2-3; D ambiguous. V was shortened by 3 bases and J by 0 bases, with 7 bases between the two germline ends. The CDR3 loop spans 14 amino acids. CDR1 and CDR2 from the germline V gene are SGHTA and FQGTGA. CDR3 DNA: TGTGCCAGCAGCTTTATGCATAGCACAGATACGCAGTATTTT. It is translated as CASSFMHSTDTQYF. The full variable domain, with the rest looked up from reference TRBV7-3 and TRBJ2-3, is GAGVSQTPSNKVTEKGKYVELRCDPISGHTALYWYRQSLGQGPEFLIYFQGTGAADDSGLPNDRFFAVRPEGSVSTLKIQRTERGDSAVYLCASSFMHSTDTQYFGPGTRLTVL.

The chain uses TRBV7-8 and TRBJ2-1, with TRBD2 matching 8 bases. Trimming removed 1 base from V and 1 base from J; junction bases left unmatched: 3. CDR3 length: 16 residues. CDR1 and CDR2 (germline): SGHVS, FQNEAQ. This chain's CDR3 is CASSLELAVSYNEQFF. CDR3 in DNA: TGTGCCAGCAGCTTAGAACTAGCGGTTTCCTACAATGAGCAGTTCTTC.

The chain is built from TRBV7-9 and TRBJ2-3; 10 bases match TRBD2. Germline CDR1 and CDR2: SEHNR and FQNEAQ (reference sequence). This CDR3 is built from 15 residues. J lost 1 base, V lost 5 bases, and 3 bases had no gene match. CDR3 sequence: CASSVGTSGTDTQYF. CDR3 DNA: TGTGCCAGCAGCGTAGGGACTAGCGGCACAGATACGCAGTATTTT.

This clonotype was picked up a small number of times. This chain links TRBV15 with TRBJ2-3, with D possibly being TRBD1 (6 bases). CDR3 length: 16 residues. CDR1 and CDR2 (germline): LNHNV, YYDKDF (reference sequence). The V end was cut by 0 bases, the J end by 1 base, with 11 bases between. The CDR3: CATSRDRGGGTDTQYF. DNA of the CDR3: TGTGCCACCAGCAGAGATCGAGGGGGAGGCACAGATACGCAGTATTTT. Based on the CDR3 plus reference TRBV15 and TRBJ2-3, the full variable domain is DAMVIQNPRYQVTQFGKPVTLSCSQTLNHNVMYWYQQKSSQAPKLLFHYYDKDFNNEADTPDNFQSRRPNTSFCFLDIRSPGLGDTAMYLCATSRDRGGGTDTQYFGPGTRLTVL.

This CDR3 reads CASSVGRESAGETQYF. In nucleotides, the CDR3 is TGTGCCAGCAGCGTAGGGCGGGAGTCGGCCGGAGAGACCCAGTACTTC. V gene TRBV9 combines with J gene TRBJ2-5, with 7 bases that match TRBD2. V shed 0 bases, J shed 4 bases, and the junction held 9 bases outside the gene matches. Germline CDR1 reads SGDLS; CDR2 reads YYNGEE. This CDR3 region has 16 residues.

This clonotype was seen only a few times. The genes are TRBV5-1 and TRBJ1-1; tentatively, D is TRBD1 (5 bases). With 3 bases removed from V and 1 base from J, the gap between germline ends came to 7 bases. Germline V gene sequence: CDR1 SGHRS, CDR2 YFSETQ. The CDR3 contains 13 residues. The CDR3 sequence is CASSYQGNTEAFF. CDR3 DNA sequence: TGCGCCAGCAGCTACCAGGGGAACACTGAAGCTTTCTTT.

The rearrangement links TRBV29-1 to TRBJ2-5, with D unclear. Between the trimmed V and J ends, which lost 2 bases and 5 bases, there was a span of 18 bases. This CDR3 region has 15 residues. Germline values: CDR1 SQVTM, CDR2 ANQGSEA. In DNA, the CDR3 is TGCAGCGTTGAATCGGAACGAGCCCGTGATGAGACCCAGTACTTC. Its translation is CSVESERARDETQYF.

This clonotype was counted only a few times. The rearrangement links TRBV20-1 to TRBJ2-3; D remains unclear. The germline V and J ends were trimmed by 3 bases and 3 bases, with 4 bases remaining between them. CDR1 DFQATT and CDR2 SNEGSKA come from the germline V gene (reference sequence). The CDR3 covers 11 residues. The CDR3 DNA reads TGCAGTGCTAGCCGGACAGATACGCAGTATTTT. It encodes CSASRTDTQYF.

The CDR3 DNA sequence: TGTGCCAGCAGTGAAAGGGGGTCTAGCACAGATACGCAGTATTTT. Protein sequence: CASSERGSSTDTQYF. The chain recombines TRBV2 with TRBJ2-3, with D maybe TRBD1 (6 bases). V lost 2 bases, J lost 0 bases, and 9 bases lay in between. This CDR3 region has 15 residues. CDR1 and CDR2 (germline): SNHLY, FYNNEI.

The chain recombines TRBV5-6 with TRBJ2-2; 7 bases match TRBD2. The V and J ends lost 3 bases and 4 bases, in that order; junction bases with no gene match: 9. CDR1 is SGHDT and CDR2 is YYEEEE in the germline V gene. The length of the CDR3 is 16 residues. This CDR3 is CASSSGGFWATGELFF. DNA for the CDR3: TGTGCCAGCAGCTCGGGGGGTTTCTGGGCCACCGGGGAGCTGTTTTTT.

There are a few counts of this clonotype. The chain links TRBV20-1 to TRBJ2-1; the match to TRBD2 covers 9 bases. CDR3 size: 18 residues. Unmatched junction bases numbered 22, after V lost 6 bases and J lost 7 bases. Germline-derived CDR1 and CDR2 are DFQATT and SNEGSKA (reference sequence). CDR3 sequence (DNA): TGCAGTGCCTACAGGGGTGGGATAGGCGGGAGGGCCAGGAATGAGCAGTTCTTC. Translation: CSAYRGGIGGRARNEQFF.

Only a few counts were recorded for this clonotype. The chain has TRBV5-1 and TRBJ2-7, with TRBD1 matching over 9 bases. The CDR3 is 14 amino acids. The V gene's germline CDR1 is SGHRS and CDR2 YFSETQ. V shed 4 bases and J 3 bases; nucleotides not matched to a gene: 5. The CDR3 coding sequence is TGCGCCAGCAGCCGCCGGGACAGGGTCTACGAGCAGTACTTC. It encodes CASSRRDRVYEQYF.

This clonotype was detected a few times. The chain joins TRBV19 to TRBJ1-1; D possibly corresponds to TRBD1 (5 bases). There are 16 residues in the CDR3. Between the trimmed V and J ends, which lost 6 bases and 0 bases, there was a span of 17 bases. Per the germline V gene, CDR1 is LNHDA and CDR2 is SQIVND (reference sequence). The CDR3 region is CASSLIAGKMNTEAFF. The CDR3 bases are TGTGCCAGTAGCCTGATTGCAGGGAAAATGAACACTGAAGCTTTCTTT.

This clonotype has just a few counts. The CDR3 here is CASKYGTTEKLFF. In nucleotides, the CDR3 is TGTGCCAGCAAATACGGGACGACGGAAAAACTGTTTTTT. The V call is TRBV2, the J call TRBJ1-4; the D gene is possibly TRBD1 (5 bases). Germline V CDR1 and CDR2: SNHLY, FYNNEI. Trimming removed 7 bases from V and 8 bases from J, with 14 bases in between. The CDR3 is 13 amino acids.

This clonotype was seen a handful of times. The chain has TRBV29-1 and TRBJ2-2; no clear D gene. Deletions cut 4 bases from V and 3 bases from J, with 12 bases between. CDR3 length equals 14 residues. The germline V gene has CDR1 SQVTM and CDR2 ANQGSEA. CDR3 residues: CSVAPGWDTGELFF. The CDR3 DNA reads as TGCAGCGTTGCCCCTGGGTGGGACACCGGGGAGCTGTTTTTT.

J is TRBJ2-5 and V is TRBV7-6, with TRBD1 matching over 7 bases. Losses at the gene ends were 3 bases for V and 2 bases for J; bases not matched to a gene: 6. The CDR3 is 15 amino acids. The germline CDR1 and CDR2 sequences are SGHVS and FNYEAQ. The chain's CDR3 is CASSFLYRGQETQYF. The CDR3 DNA is TGTGCCAGCAGCTTCCTATACAGGGGACAAGAGACCCAGTACTTC.

The V and J genes are TRBV5-1 and TRBJ2-2, with D possibly matching TRBD2 (6 bases). The germline V gene has CDR1 SGHRS and CDR2 YFSETQ. Trimming left V 1 base short and J 5 bases short, with 12 bases between. The CDR3 has 15 amino acids. The CDR3 reads CASSLLAGRTGELFF. As DNA, the CDR3 is TGCGCCAGCAGCTTGCTGGCAGGGAGGACCGGGGAGCTGTTTTTT.

The gene calls are TRBV5-6 and TRBJ2-7; no definite D call. Trimming pared 1 base from V and 3 bases from J, leaving 14 bases between. CDR1 is SGHDT and CDR2 is YYEEEE in the germline V gene. The CDR3 covers 15 residues. CDR3 sequence (DNA): TGTGCCAGCAGCTTGAGGACCTTTGGGGACTACGAGCAGTACTTC. Residues: CASSLRTFGDYEQYF.

This clonotype has more than one count but fewer than ten. This rearrangement joins TRBV20-1 to TRBJ1-2; no definite D call. Germline CDR1 and CDR2: DFQATT and SNEGSKA (reference sequence). This CDR3 spans 10 amino acids. Trimming removed 6 bases from V and 5 bases from J, with 7 bases in between. As DNA, the CDR3 is TGCAGTGCCGCGGTTTATGGCTACACCTTC. The encoded protein is CSAAVYGYTF.

This sequence joins TRBV11-1 and TRBJ2-5; D gene uncertain. The germline V gene encodes CDR1 SGHAT and CDR2 FQDESV (reference sequence). The CDR3 covers 18 residues. V was trimmed by 1 base and J by 1 base, leaving 19 bases between them. In nucleotides, the CDR3 is TGTGCCAGCAGCTTAGTCCGCGGTTCGAGATCGCTCCAAGAGACCCAGTACTTC. Translating it yields CASSLVRGSRSLQETQYF.

The chain joins TRBV3-1 to TRBJ2-1; 7 nucleotides agree with TRBD2. Germline CDR1 and CDR2: LGHDT and YNNKEL (reference sequence). V dropped 1 base and J dropped 2; count of bases not matched to a gene: 5. The CDR3 covers 16 residues. CDR3 region: CASSQVLADPYNEQFF. CDR3 DNA sequence: TGTGCCAGCAGCCAAGTGCTAGCGGACCCCTACAATGAGCAGTTCTTC.

The table lists this clonotype with a few counts. The chain couples TRBV29-1 to TRBJ2-1; D is perhaps TRBD1 (6 bases). The germline V gene has CDR1 SQVTM and CDR2 ANQGSEA. The CDR3 extends over 15 amino acids. V was shortened by 4 bases and J by 1 base, with 14 bases between the two germline ends. The CDR3 reads CSVVFVGGSYNEQFF. The CDR3 region has the DNA TGCAGCGTTGTATTCGTAGGGGGATCCTACAATGAGCAGTTCTTC.

This clonotype was recorded only once. The chain recombines TRBV2 with TRBJ2-4; weak D call: TRBD1 (5 bases). This CDR3 has 17 amino acids. The V end lost 4 bases, the J end lost 0 bases, and 16 bases lay between the germline ends. CDR1 is SNHLY and CDR2 is FYNNEI in the germline V gene. CDR3 region: CASSGVGAARAKNIQYF. Here the CDR3 DNA reads TGTGCCAGCAGTGGAGTAGGGGCGGCTCGAGCCAAAAACATTCAGTACTTC.

The genes are TRBV5-1 and TRBJ1-1; D is unresolved. The V end was cut by 5 bases, the J end by 5 bases, with 16 bases between. The CDR3 runs to 14 residues. From germline, CDR1 is SGHRS and CDR2 YFSETQ. CDR3 sequence: CASSTRTERTEAFF. Here the CDR3 DNA reads TGCGCCAGCAGTACACGGACGGAGAGGACTGAAGCTTTCTTT.

This clonotype has a handful of counts. This chain uses TRBV20-1 with TRBJ2-3; D gene unclear. This CDR3 spans 11 amino acids. Looked up from germline, CDR1 is DFQATT and CDR2 is SNEGSKA (reference sequence). In DNA, the CDR3 is TGCAGCGGTTCACTGGGAGATACGCAGTATTTT. Its protein is CSGSLGDTQYF.

The CDR3 loop is CASSFADALSLEQFF. CDR3 DNA: TGTGCCAGCAGTTTTGCGGACGCTCTCTCCCTTGAGCAGTTCTTC. The chain carries TRBV27 and TRBJ2-1; D ambiguous. The CDR3 covers 15 residues. Per the germline V gene, CDR1 is MNHEY and CDR2 is SMNVEV (reference sequence). With 3 bases removed from V and 9 bases from J, the gap between germline ends came to 18 bases.

The V gene is TRBV5-1, the J gene TRBJ2-1, with TRBD1 as a possible D gene (6 bases). CDR1 SGHRS and CDR2 YFSETQ come from the germline V gene. Trimming removed 0 bases from V and 8 bases from J, with 15 bases in between. The CDR3 contains 15 residues. The CDR3, as DNA: TGCGCCAGCAGCTTGGGCCCCACAGGGATGGATGAGCAGTTCTTC. It codes for CASSLGPTGMDEQFF.

A few counts support this clonotype. The chain has TRBV6-1 and TRBJ1-2, with D possibly matching TRBD1 (5 bases). This CDR3 is 16 amino acids long. Trimming removed 3 bases at V and 1 base at J, with 15 bases between. Germline-derived CDR1 and CDR2 are MNHNS and SASEGT. The CDR3 protein is CASSEKAWGLNYGYTF. CDR3 coding DNA: TGTGCCAGCAGTGAGAAGGCGTGGGGACTTAACTATGGCTACACCTTC.

This clonotype was detected only a few times. V and J are TRBV6-1 and TRBJ2-1, with D perhaps given as TRBD1 or TRBD2 (6 bases each). V shed 6 bases and J shed 4 bases, with 19 bases lying between them. This CDR3 has 16 residues. From germline, CDR1 is MNHNS and CDR2 SASEGT. CDR3 region: CASRPGGPGIYNEQFF. Here the CDR3 DNA reads TGTGCCAGCAGACCCGGGGGCCCCGGGATATACAATGAGCAGTTCTTC.

CDR3 sequence: CAWSVSGYTEAFF. The CDR3 DNA sequence: TGTGCCTGGAGTGTGTCAGGTTACACTGAAGCTTTCTTT. The chain has TRBV30 and TRBJ1-1; unclear D gene. CDR1 is GTSNPN and CDR2 is SVGIG in the germline V gene (reference sequence). The CDR3 covers 13 residues. V was cut by 0 bases and J by 3 bases, with 8 bases left in between.